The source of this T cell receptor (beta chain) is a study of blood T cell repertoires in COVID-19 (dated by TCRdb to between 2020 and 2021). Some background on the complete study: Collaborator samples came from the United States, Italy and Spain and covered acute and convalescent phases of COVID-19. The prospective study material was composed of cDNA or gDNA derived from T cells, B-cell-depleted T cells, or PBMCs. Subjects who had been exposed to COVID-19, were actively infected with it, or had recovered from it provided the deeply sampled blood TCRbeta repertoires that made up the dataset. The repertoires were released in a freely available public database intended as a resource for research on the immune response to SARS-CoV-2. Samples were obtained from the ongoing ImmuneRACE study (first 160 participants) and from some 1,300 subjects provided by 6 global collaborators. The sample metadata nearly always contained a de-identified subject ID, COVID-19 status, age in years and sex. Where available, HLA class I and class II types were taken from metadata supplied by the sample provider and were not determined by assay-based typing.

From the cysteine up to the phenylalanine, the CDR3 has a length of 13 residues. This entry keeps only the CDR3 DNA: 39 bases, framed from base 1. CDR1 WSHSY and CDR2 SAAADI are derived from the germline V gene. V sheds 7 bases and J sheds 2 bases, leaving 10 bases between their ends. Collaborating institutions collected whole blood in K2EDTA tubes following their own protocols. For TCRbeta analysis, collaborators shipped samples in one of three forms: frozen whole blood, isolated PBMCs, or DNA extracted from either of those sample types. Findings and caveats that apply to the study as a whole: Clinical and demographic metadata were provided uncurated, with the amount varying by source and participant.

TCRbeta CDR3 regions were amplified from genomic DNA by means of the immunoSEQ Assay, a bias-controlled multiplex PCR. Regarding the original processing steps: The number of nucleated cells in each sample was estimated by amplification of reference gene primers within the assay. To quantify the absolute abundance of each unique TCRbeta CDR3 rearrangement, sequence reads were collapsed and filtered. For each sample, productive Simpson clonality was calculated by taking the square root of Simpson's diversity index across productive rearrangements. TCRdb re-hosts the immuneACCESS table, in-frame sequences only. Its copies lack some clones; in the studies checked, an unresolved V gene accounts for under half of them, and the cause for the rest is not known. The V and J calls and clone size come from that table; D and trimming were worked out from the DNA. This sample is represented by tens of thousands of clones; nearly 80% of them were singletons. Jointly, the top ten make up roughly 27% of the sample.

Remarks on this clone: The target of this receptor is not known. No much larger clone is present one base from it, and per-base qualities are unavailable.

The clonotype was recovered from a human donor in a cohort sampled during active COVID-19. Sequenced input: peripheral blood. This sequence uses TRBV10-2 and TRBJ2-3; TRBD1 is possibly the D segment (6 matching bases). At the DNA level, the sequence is TGCGCCAGCAAGCAGGGGATCACAGATACGCAGTATTTT. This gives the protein CASKQGITDTQYF.